These 21 T cell receptor beta chains were all obtained from the same sample, sequenced in a study of memory CD4+ T cells and cytomegalovirus serostatus. Using immunoSEQ multiplex PCR, the repertoire was profiled, and TCRdb retains in-frame clones only, with some absent. The sample contains about 48,000 clones, just under 80% of which appear only once. The sort gate was single viable CD3+CD4+CD8-CD45RO+ cells for memory CD4+ T cells. Material: memory CD4+ T cells from blood. The receptors stem from an adult in good health and CMV-seronegative.

The CDR3 spells CASSFRGRNTGELFF. The CDR3 DNA sequence: TGTGCCAGCAGTTTCCGGGGGCGGAACACCGGGGAGCTGTTTTTT. The chain carries TRBV28 and TRBJ2-2; D is tentatively TRBD1 or TRBD2 (6 bases each). Germline lookup yields CDR1 MDHEN and CDR2 SYDVKM. This CDR3 contains 15 residues. The ends were cut back, 3 bases at V and 1 base at J, with 9 bases in the middle.

The chain links TRBV5-1 to TRBJ1-1; D call uncertain. CDR3 length: 14 amino acids. Trimming took off 6 bases at V and 1 base at J, with 13 bases between the two ends. Germline CDR1 and CDR2: SGHRS and YFSETQ. The CDR3 DNA reads TGCGCCAGCAAGAGTAACAGCGAGAACACTGAAGCTTTCTTT. Translation gives CASKSNSENTEAFF.

In its sample, this clone was seen a few times. The V gene is TRBV10-2, the J gene TRBJ2-7, with 10 bases that match TRBD2. Germline V lookup: CDR1 WSHSY, CDR2 SAAADI. V was pared by 6 bases and J by 2 bases, with 4 bases of the junction left unmatched. This CDR3 spans 14 amino acids. The chain's CDR3 is CASRLAGPAYEQYF. DNA for the CDR3: TGCGCCAGCAGACTAGCGGGACCCGCCTACGAGCAGTACTTC.

The genes are TRBV2 and TRBJ1-5; D not resolved. The CDR3 length is 13 residues. Germline loops: CDR1 SNHLY, CDR2 FYNNEI. The V and J ends lost 6 bases and 2 bases respectively, with 8 bases between them. The CDR3 here is CASRVEGNQPQHF. The CDR3 DNA reads TGTGCCAGCAGAGTCGAAGGCAATCAGCCCCAGCATTTT.

The V gene is TRBV4-1, the J gene TRBJ2-1; TRBD2 aligns across 9 bases. This CDR3 region has 15 residues. With 2 bases clipped from V and 7 bases from J, the junction kept 6 bases outside the gene matches. Germline V gene sequence: CDR1 MGHRA, CDR2 YSYEKL. The CDR3 sequence is CASSQQRGARNEQFF. The CDR3 DNA follows: TGCGCCAGCAGCCAACAGCGGGGGGCCCGGAATGAGCAGTTCTTC.

The chain carries TRBV6-1 and TRBJ1-1, with D hard to call. Germline CDR1 MNHNS, CDR2 SASEGT. The V end was cut by 7 bases, the J end by 6 bases, with 15 bases between. The CDR3 extends over 13 amino acids. CDR3 residues: CASILDGFAEAFF. Written as DNA, the CDR3 is TGTGCCAGCATCTTGGACGGTTTTGCTGAAGCTTTCTTT.

On this clone itself: The junction departs from germline at one end; a sequencing error may be responsible. The chain carries TRBV20-1 and TRBJ2-5, with D uncertain. The germline CDR1 and CDR2 sequences are DFQATT and SNEGSKA (reference sequence). The length of the CDR3 is 11 residues. The DNA for the CDR3 is TGCAGTCCCGAAGACCATGAGACCCAGTACTTC. Amino acid sequence: CSPEDHETQYF.

The V and J genes are TRBV15 and TRBJ1-1; TRBD1 aligns across 7 bases. V trimming: 3 bases; J trimming: 1 base; junction bases outside the gene matches: 8. In germline, CDR1 is LNHNV, CDR2 YYDKDF (reference sequence). CDR3 size: 16 residues. The CDR3: CATSSLTGRRNTEAFF. The CDR3 DNA reads as TGTGCCACCAGCAGCCTGACAGGGAGAAGGAACACTGAAGCTTTCTTT.

The V call is TRBV30, the J call TRBJ2-2; 8 bases agree with TRBD1. This CDR3 has 13 amino acids. The germline V gene has CDR1 GTSNPN and CDR2 SVGIG (reference sequence). Trimming at V came to 1 base and at J to 5 bases, leaving 0 bases not matched to a gene. The CDR3 loop reads CAWSGTGTGELFF. Written as DNA, the CDR3 is TGTGCCTGGAGTGGGACAGGGACCGGGGAGCTGTTTTTT.

This clone showed up just once. The chain is built from TRBV4-2 and TRBJ2-4; the D gene is possibly TRBD1 (6 bases). In germline, CDR1 is LGHNA, CDR2 YNFKEQ. Trimming stripped 0 bases from V and 1 base from J, with 10 bases between. The CDR3 has 16 amino acids. In DNA, the CDR3 is TGTGCCAGCAGCCAAGACCAGGGGACGGCCAAAAACATTCAGTACTTC. Its translation: CASSQDQGTAKNIQYF.

The chain uses TRBV14 and TRBJ2-5, with D perhaps given as TRBD1 or TRBD2 (5 bases each). The germline V and J ends were trimmed by 1 base and 5 bases, with 20 bases remaining between them. The CDR3 extends over 17 amino acids. Germline V gene data show CDR1 as SGHDN and CDR2 as FVKESK. The CDR3 spells CASSQVGRGVLQETQYF. The DNA for the CDR3 is TGTGCCAGCAGCCAAGTCGGCAGAGGGGTCCTCCAGGAGACCCAGTACTTC.

This rearrangement joins TRBV5-6 to TRBJ1-2, with D unresolved. The CDR3 runs 11 residues. The germline V and J ends were trimmed by 3 bases and 4 bases, with 4 bases remaining between them. Per germline, CDR1 SGHDT and CDR2 YYEEEE. The CDR3 DNA reads TGTGCCAGCAGCTGGAGCTATGGCTACACCTTC. This sequence encodes CASSWSYGYTF.

This clone was recorded only once. The chain links TRBV6-1 to TRBJ2-7; 11 nucleotides line up with TRBD1. The CDR3 runs 15 residues. The junction had 8 bases not matched to a gene; V was cut back by 6 bases and J by 4 bases. Germline-derived CDR1 and CDR2 are MNHNS and SASEGT. The CDR3 protein is CASRIGTGGAYEQYF. CDR3 nucleotides: TGTGCCAGCAGAATAGGGACAGGGGGAGCATACGAGCAGTACTTC.

The chain combines TRBV6-1 with TRBJ2-7; no firm D call. With 7 bases removed from V and 0 bases from J, the gap between germline ends came to 13 bases. From germline, CDR1 is MNHNS and CDR2 SASEGT. The CDR3 covers 14 residues. The CDR3 DNA sequence: TGTGCCAGCAAGGGCCAACAAGCCTCCTACGAGCAGTACTTC. This translates into CASKGQQASYEQYF.

This chain joins TRBV7-2 and TRBJ1-1; possibly TRBD1 for D (6 bases). Trimming removed 2 bases from V and 1 base from J, with 8 bases in between. Looked up from germline, CDR1 is SGHTA and CDR2 is FQGNSA. The CDR3 is 14 amino acids. The CDR3 loop is CASSLQGQNTEAFF. CDR3 in DNA: TGTGCCAGCAGCTTACAGGGACAGAACACTGAAGCTTTCTTT.

The chain links TRBV19 to TRBJ2-2, with D perhaps assigned TRBD1 or TRBD2 (5 bases each). The V end was cut by 10 bases, the J end by 5 bases, with 17 bases between. CDR1 and CDR2 (germline): LNHDA, SQIVND (reference sequence). The CDR3 runs to 14 residues. CDR3 sequence reads: CATSRGEDTGELFF. The CDR3 bases are TGTGCCACCTCCAGAGGGGAAGATACCGGGGAGCTGTTTTTT.

The chain carries TRBV6-6 and TRBJ2-2; D gene uncertain. The CDR3 runs to 14 residues. Per the germline V gene, CDR1 is MNHNY and CDR2 is SVGAGI (reference sequence). V was trimmed by 4 bases and J by 1 base, leaving 7 bases between them. The CDR3 coding sequence is TGTGCCAGCAGTTCCAAACAGAACACCGGGGAGCTGTTTTTT. Encoded protein: CASSSKQNTGELFF.

The V gene is TRBV11-3, the J gene TRBJ1-4; 9 bases are shared with TRBD1. V was clipped by 1 base and J by 0 bases; unmatched bases: 12. In germline, CDR1 is SGHNT, CDR2 YENEEA. The CDR3 runs to 20 residues. The CDR3 loop reads CASSLAWTGARSTTNEKLFF. The CDR3, as DNA: TGTGCCAGCAGCTTAGCCTGGACAGGGGCAAGATCAACAACTAATGAAAAACTGTTTTTT.

This sequence joins TRBV7-9 and TRBJ1-1; 7 bases map to TRBD1. With 0 bases clipped from V and 10 bases from J, the junction kept 14 bases outside the gene matches. The CDR3 extends over 16 amino acids. CDR1 and CDR2 from the germline V gene are SEHNR and FQNEAQ (reference sequence). The CDR3, as DNA: TGTGCCAGCAGCTTAGCTAGGGGGCGCGAGTTTTTGGGAGCTTTCTTT. It is translated as CASSLARGREFLGAFF.

V is TRBV9 and J is TRBJ2-5; D ambiguous. From germline, CDR1 is SGDLS and CDR2 YYNGEE. The germline V and J ends were trimmed by 3 bases and 2 bases, with 8 bases remaining between them. The CDR3 consists of 13 residues. CDR3 in DNA: TGTGCCAGCAGCGGCGGCAGGCAAGAGACCCAGTACTTC. It yields the protein CASSGGRQETQYF.

This clone was counted a single time. The rearrangement joins TRBV27 to TRBJ2-7; 7 positions agree with TRBD2. The CDR3 has 15 amino acids. V gave up 1 base and J gave up 0 bases; unmatched junction bases: 3. The V gene's germline CDR1 is MNHEY and CDR2 SMNVEV (reference sequence). The CDR3 DNA sequence: TGTGCCAGCAGTTTATTCCGGGAGGCCTCCTACGAGCAGTACTTC. Amino acid sequence: CASSLFREASYEQYF.